The clone carrying this T cell receptor beta chain was detected many times. The target antigen is unknown. This record comes from a study of T-cell reconstitution after alpha-beta-depleted transplantation in children. General study points: As was reported, about two months after transplant, alpha-beta T cells came from several hundred expanded graft clones.

A TCRbeta library incorporating unique molecular identifiers was prepared. MiXCR was run by TCRdb on the PCR reads, yielding one entry per CDR3 protein. The sample has fewer than 550,000 distinct CDR3 sequences, under 12% seen once. Germline V gene sequence: CDR1 SGHRS, CDR2 YFSETQ. The CDR3 runs 13 residues. V shed 0 bases and J shed 4 bases, with 7 bases lying between them. The receptor comes from a child between 2 and 9 years old with inherited bone marrow failure, due to receive a stem cell transplant. Here the sequenced sample was PBMCs, taken before TCRalphabeta/CD19-depleted stem cell transplant. J is TRBJ1-1 and V is TRBV5-1; no clear D gene. In DNA, the CDR3 is TGCGCCAGCAGCTTGGACCGGGTCACTGAAGCTTTCTTT. It specifies CASSLDRVTEAFF.